This paragraph covers one T cell receptor (beta chain) sequence. Its antigen is not known. The record originates from a study of esophageal squamous cell carcinoma under preoperative chemotherapy. Study outcomes and limitations: Peripheral T cells migrating into the tumor appeared to partly supply post-treatment tumor-infiltrating lymphocytes.

Time point given: before preoperative PTX-NDP chemotherapy. Each CDR3 protein gets one entry after TCRdb re-called the PCR reads with MiXCR. The data show fewer than 40,000 distinct CDR3 sequences, under 60% seen once. The origin of this receptor is a human donor with esophageal squamous cell carcinoma. The donor label of this sample is uncertain. Sample collection occurred from a patient given preoperative chemotherapy.

In nucleotides, the CDR3 is TGTGCCAGCAGCTTAGGTGGCCTCAACACCGAGGCGCTGTATTTT. This codes for CASSLGGLNTEALYF. The J gene is TRBJ2-3, the V gene TRBV7-2; no firm D call. V gave up 1 base and J gave up 14 bases, with 22 bases separating them. The CDR3 runs to 15 residues. In germline, CDR1 is SGHTA, CDR2 FQGNSA.